This T cell receptor beta chain is from a study of shared clonotypes between healthy human individuals (dated by TCRdb to about 2020). At the level of the whole study: A few men and a couple of women, aged 18 to 49 years, made up the cohort. For each donor, CD4 naive and CD4 memory were each given three plates, CD8 naive was given two plates, and CD8 memory was given one plate. The study deeply sequenced blood TCR repertoires of five healthy adults to estimate repertoire size and the extent of clonotype sharing between individuals. To increase sequencing depth and limit assay-specific biases, different laboratories used diverse techniques to prepare libraries and sequence TCR repertoires. Per donor, leukapheresis produced somewhere between about 0.94 and 10 billion PBMCs. Beyond this particular receptor, the publication reports: Only blood was sampled, and tissue TCR repertoires likely differ from those in blood. Clonotypes shared by all four sorted-subset donors showed higher generation probabilities than non-shared clonotypes. Naive subsets generally had larger estimated clonotype richness than memory subsets. Because the study included only a small number of donors, the genetic and exposure-history diversity represented was limited. Rarefaction of sorted-subset datasets indicated incomplete sequencing despite the large sequencing depth. Pairwise subsampling indicated that sequencing depth was expected to affect the degree of clonotype sharing among donors. Across a handful of donors, around 5% of naive CD4, 3.5% of naive CD8, 2% to 2.5% of memory CD4, and roughly 0.41% of memory CD8 clonotypes were shared.

For the CD8 naive samples, CD45RO-negative cells were positively selected for CCR7, yielding a CD45RA+CCR7+ population from which TemRA cells were excluded. Donors were healthy HIV-negative adults with no recently reported acute infections or vaccinations. Only Caucasian adults living in Nashville, Tennessee, USA were represented among the donors. Blood was obtained by leukapheresis, after which PBMCs were separated by Ficoll-Histopaque density gradient centrifugation and cryopreserved in liquid nitrogen vapor phase. Analytical flow cytometry was used to check the purity and quantity of every magnetically sorted T cell population. Each sorted fraction had its genomic DNA isolated and then quantified by UV absorbance on a Nanodrop 2000c. Turning to this clone: Its antigen specificity is not known. No per-base quality is available; no much larger clone lies one base away.

Here V drops 5 bases and J drops 4 bases, and the junction holds 12 bases not matched to any gene. The CDR3 sequence holds 16 residues, the cysteine and phenylalanine included. Only the CDR3 region is kept as DNA, spanning 48 bases read in frame from base 1. CDR1 SGDLS and CDR2 YYNGEE are derived from the germline V gene. Using the deep immunoSEQ assay, multiplex PCR amplified TCR CDR3 regions from genomic DNA. Extracted genomic DNA from each cell subset was spread evenly across all wells of several immunoSEQ 96-well plates, with each plate serving as a replicate. For sorted subsets, approximately 200 ng of genomic DNA, equivalent to some 30,000 T cell genomes, went into each replicate PCR. Purified libraries were quantified with a Qubit 3.0 fluorometer, sized on a Bioanalyzer 2100, and re-quantified with the KAPA Library Quantification kit. Every immunoSEQ 96-well plate was sequenced on a separate single-read 150-cycle Illumina NextSeq 550 flow cell. The original pipeline was this. Because only junctional sequences without quality scores were contained in the immunoSEQ output, filtering matching that applied to full-length reads could not be performed. To assign V/J genes and CDR3, sequences were annotated using PyIR, a Python wrapper for IgBLAST v1.9, with IMGT germline references. Reads were removed for weak V/J assignments (E-value above 1e-6), missing CDR3, stop codons, out-of-frame junctions, or ambiguous translated residues. V3J clonotypes were defined as sequences sharing the same inferred V gene, J gene, and CDR3 amino acid sequence. Percentage overlap between repertoires was computed as shared unique clonotypes divided by the size of the smaller repertoire. Three approaches were used to assess repertoire richness: RTK rarefaction, the Chao1 estimator, and Recon v2.1 estimates of unobserved clonotypes. Generation probabilities were computed with OLGA for all TCRbeta clonotypes obtained by the gDNA method from a handful of donors. TCRdb stores this immuneACCESS table with in-frame sequences only. Part of the clones is absent; in the studies checked, under half of the shortfall reflects unresolved V genes, and no reason is known for the rest. V and J calls and clone size come straight from that table; D and trimming were deduced from the DNA. The sample data list about 2,200,000 clones, and approximately 94% of these were observed just once. About 1.8% of the sample is held by the ten biggest clonotypes.

Source material: naive CD8+ T cells from PBMCs. The sample's cell subset or site label is to be understood as: CD45RA+CCR7+. The clonotype comes from a man in his late teens or twenties in good health. Some clones in this sample may be carry-over from other donors' samples. This sequence uses TRBV9 and TRBJ2-1, with 7 bases in between that match TRBD2. The DNA sequence reads TGTGCCAGCAGGGGGCATGAGGCTAGCGGTTACAATGAGCAGTTCTTC. Translated, this is CASRGHEASGYNEQFF.